This TCR beta chain originates from a study of T cell responses to AZD1222 COVID-19 vaccine. TCRdb keeps only in-frame clones here, not all; method: immunoSEQ multiplex PCR. Here the sample spans some 130,000 clones, 88% being singletons. Study outcomes and limitations: Close to half of spike-specific TCRs reportedly recognize unmutated variant regions.

A word on this clone: Its target is unknown.

Trimming cost V 5 bases and J 8 bases; bases outside gene matches: 7. Per the germline V gene, CDR1 is SGHNT and CDR2 is YENEEA. This CDR3 is 15 amino acids long. The sample consisted of peripheral blood, taken 28 days after the second AZD1222 dose. The V gene is TRBV11-3, the J gene TRBJ1-6; 9 positions agree with TRBD1. The receptor's source is an adult who received the AZD1222 COVID-19 vaccine. DNA for the CDR3: TGTGCCAGCAGCGCCACAGGGGGCAGGGATTCACCCCTCCACTTT. Residues: CASSATGGRDSPLHF.